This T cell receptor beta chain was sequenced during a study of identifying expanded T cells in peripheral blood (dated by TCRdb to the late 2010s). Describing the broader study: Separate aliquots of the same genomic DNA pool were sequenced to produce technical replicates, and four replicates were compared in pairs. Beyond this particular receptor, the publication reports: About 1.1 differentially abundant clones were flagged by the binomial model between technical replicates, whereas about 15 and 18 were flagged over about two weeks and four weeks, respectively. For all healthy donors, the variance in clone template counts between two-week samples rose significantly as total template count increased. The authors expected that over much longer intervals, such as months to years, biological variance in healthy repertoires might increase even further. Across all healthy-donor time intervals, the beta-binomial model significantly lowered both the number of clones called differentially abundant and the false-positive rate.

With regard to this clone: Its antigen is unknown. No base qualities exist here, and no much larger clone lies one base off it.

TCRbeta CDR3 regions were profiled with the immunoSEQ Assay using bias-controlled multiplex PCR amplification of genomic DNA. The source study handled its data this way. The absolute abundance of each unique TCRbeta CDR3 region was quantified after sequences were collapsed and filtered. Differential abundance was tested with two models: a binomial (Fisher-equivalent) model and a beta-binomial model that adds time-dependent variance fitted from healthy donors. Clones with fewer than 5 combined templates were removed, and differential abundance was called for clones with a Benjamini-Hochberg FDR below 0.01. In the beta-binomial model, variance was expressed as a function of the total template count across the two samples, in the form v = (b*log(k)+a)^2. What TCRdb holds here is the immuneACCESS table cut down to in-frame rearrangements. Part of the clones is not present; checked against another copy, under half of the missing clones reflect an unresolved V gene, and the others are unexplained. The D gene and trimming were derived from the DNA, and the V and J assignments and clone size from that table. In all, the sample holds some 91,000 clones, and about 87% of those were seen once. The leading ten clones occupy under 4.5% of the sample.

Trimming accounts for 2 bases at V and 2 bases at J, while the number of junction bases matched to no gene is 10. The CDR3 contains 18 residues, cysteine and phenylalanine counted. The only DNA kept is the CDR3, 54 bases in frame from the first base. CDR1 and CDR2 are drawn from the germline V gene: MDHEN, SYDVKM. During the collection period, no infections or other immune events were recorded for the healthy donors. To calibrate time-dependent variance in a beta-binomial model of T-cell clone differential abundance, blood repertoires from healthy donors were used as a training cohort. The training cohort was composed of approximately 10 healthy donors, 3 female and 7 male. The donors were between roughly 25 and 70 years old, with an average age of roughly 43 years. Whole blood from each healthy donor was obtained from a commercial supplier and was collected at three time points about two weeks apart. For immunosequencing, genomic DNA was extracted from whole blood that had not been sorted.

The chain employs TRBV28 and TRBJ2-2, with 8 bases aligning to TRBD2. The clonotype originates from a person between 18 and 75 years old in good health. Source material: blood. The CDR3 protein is CASSLQQPGLVNTGELFF. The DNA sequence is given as TGTGCCAGCAGTTTACAACAACCGGGACTAGTTAACACCGGGGAGCTGTTTTTT. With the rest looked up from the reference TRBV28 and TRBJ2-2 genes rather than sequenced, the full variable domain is DVKVTQSSRYLVKRTGEKVFLECVQDMDHENMFWYRQDPGLGLRLIYFSYDVKMKEKGDIPEGYSVSREKKERFSLILESASTNQTSMYLCASSLQQPGLVNTGELFFGEGSRLTVL.